One and the same sample provided the 29 T cell receptor beta chains below, sequenced in a study of neurological immune-mediated disorders. Each CDR3 protein gets one entry after TCRdb re-called the 5' RACE reads with MiXCR. The data hold some 15,000 distinct CDR3 sequences, with roughly 3.5% observed a single time. Input material: CD8+ T cells from blood. These receptors all come from a woman in her thirties or forties in good health.

This clonotype was seen at least ten times. V gene TRBV6-4 combines with J gene TRBJ2-3, with 10 positions matching TRBD2. Germline CDR1 and CDR2: MRHNA and SNTAGT. V lost 4 bases to trimming and J lost 4 bases; unmatched junction nucleotides: 5. The CDR3 is made up of 15 amino acids. The CDR3 nucleotides read TGTGCCAGCAGTGCTAGCGGGAGTGGGGCAGATACGCAGTATTTT. It translates to CASSASGSGADTQYF.

This clonotype came up many times. The chain uses TRBV6-4 and TRBJ2-3; D is possibly TRBD2 (5 bases). V lost 3 bases to trimming and J lost 1 base, with 5 bases between them. The CDR3 is 13 residues long. The germline V gene has CDR1 MRHNA and CDR2 SNTAGT. CDR3 bases: TGTGCCAGCAGTGAGCGGGGCACAGATACGCAGTATTTT. It is translated as CASSERGTDTQYF.

This clonotype has a count of ten or more. The V and J genes are TRBV27 and TRBJ1-1; D is undetermined. The germline V gene has CDR1 MNHEY and CDR2 SMNVEV (reference sequence). V was shortened by 4 bases and J by 0 bases, with 15 bases between the two germline ends. The CDR3 consists of 16 residues. The DNA for the CDR3 is TGTGCCAGCAGTTCCTTACCCCGCGGGGTGAACACTGAAGCTTTCTTT. As protein: CASSSLPRGVNTEAFF.

This clonotype was seen repeatedly, ten times or more. The genes are TRBV5-1 and TRBJ2-3; 7 bases align to TRBD2. Trimming cost V 5 bases and J 3 bases; bases outside gene matches: 9. Germline V CDR1 and CDR2: SGHRS, YFSETQ. The CDR3 consists of 15 residues. The CDR3 DNA reads TGCGCCAGCAGGCCAGGACTAGTAGCAACAGATACGCAGTATTTT. This encodes CASRPGLVATDTQYF. The full variable domain, its missing parts supplied by reference TRBV5-1 and TRBJ2-3, is KAGVTQTPRYLIKTRGQQVTLSCSPISGHRSVSWYQQTPGQGLQFLFEYFSETQRNKGNFPGRFSGRQFSNSRSEMNVSTLELGDSALYLCASRPGLVATDTQYFGPGTRLTVL.

This clonotype was counted at least ten times. This sequence joins TRBV29-1 and TRBJ2-3, with 7 bases that match TRBD2. This CDR3 region has 14 residues. The germline CDR1 and CDR2 sequences are SQVTM and ANQGSEA. Trimming removed 7 bases from V and 1 base from J; junction bases left unmatched: 8. The DNA of the CDR3 is TGCAGCGCCGATAGCGGGCTGGGCACAGATACGCAGTATTTT. This sequence encodes CSADSGLGTDTQYF.

This clonotype was recorded many times. V is TRBV10-3 and J is TRBJ1-1; D gene uncertain. From germline, CDR1 is ENHRY and CDR2 SYGVKD. The CDR3 covers 11 residues. V gave up 6 bases and J gave up 4 bases, with 6 bases separating them. As DNA, the CDR3 is TGTGCCATCAGGGTCGCCACTGAAGCTTTCTTT. Encoded protein: CAIRVATEAFF.

This clonotype has ten or more counts. This chain uses TRBV10-1 with TRBJ1-5; D ambiguous. In germline, CDR1 is WNHNN, CDR2 SYGVQD (reference sequence). This CDR3 spans 15 amino acids. V lost 4 bases to trimming and J lost 0 bases, with 10 bases between them. The chain's CDR3 is CASSVVRSSNQPQHF. The CDR3 nucleotides are TGCGCCAGCAGTGTAGTAAGGTCTAGCAATCAGCCCCAGCATTTT.

This clonotype was detected ten times or more. The chain carries TRBV29-1 and TRBJ1-1; no reliable D call. This CDR3 region has 14 residues. The V end lost 2 bases, the J end lost 2 bases, and 12 bases lay between the germline ends. CDR1 SQVTM and CDR2 ANQGSEA come from the germline V gene. The CDR3 coding sequence is TGCAGCGTTGAATCGTGGGCAGGCAACACTGAAGCTTTCTTT. Encoded protein: CSVESWAGNTEAFF.

This clonotype was picked up many times. The rearrangement joins TRBV9 to TRBJ2-3, with D perhaps TRBD2 (6 bases). Trimming left V 3 bases short and J 5 bases short, with 10 bases between. In germline, CDR1 is SGDLS, CDR2 YYNGEE. The length of the CDR3 is 13 residues. For the CDR3, the DNA is TGTGCCAGCAGCGAGACTAGACGAGATACGCAGTATTTT. Protein product: CASSETRRDTQYF.

This clonotype was counted many times. The V and J genes are TRBV29-1 and TRBJ2-7, with 7 bases identical to TRBD2. The CDR3 has 15 residues. Germline V gene sequence: CDR1 SQVTM, CDR2 ANQGSEA. Germline trimming cut 2 bases from V and 0 bases from J; bases unmatched to any gene: 7. CDR3 sequence: CSVELAGESSYEQYF. CDR3 sequence (DNA): TGCAGCGTTGAACTGGCGGGGGAAAGCTCCTACGAGCAGTACTTC.

By sample share, this clonotype is medium-sized. The chain links TRBV28 to TRBJ1-6; D perhaps matches TRBD1 (5 bases). The CDR3 loop spans 18 amino acids. The V gene lost 7 bases and the J gene lost 7 bases, with 26 bases spanning the gap. CDR1 MDHEN and CDR2 SYDVKM come from the germline V gene. CDR3 protein: CASTSLITSGTANSPLHF. CDR3 sequence (DNA): TGTGCCAGCACCTCATTGATCACCTCCGGGACGGCCAATTCACCCCTCCACTTT. Using reference TRBV28 and TRBJ1-6 for the parts outside the CDR3, the full variable domain is DVKVTQSSRYLVKRTGEKVFLECVQDMDHENMFWYRQDPGLGLRLIYFSYDVKMKEKGDIPEGYSVSREKKERFSLILESASTNQTSMYLCASTSLITSGTANSPLHFGNGTRLTVT.

This clonotype came up many times. The CDR3, as DNA: TGTGCCAGCAGCACAATTATGAGCGGGAGAGAACGAGCTTTACAGTACTTC. It yields the protein CASSTIMSGRERALQYF. The chain employs TRBV5-6 and TRBJ2-7; 8 bases are a match to TRBD2. This CDR3 is built from 17 residues. Trimming took 4 bases from V and 10 from J; bases not matched to a gene: 22. Germline V lookup: CDR1 SGHDT, CDR2 YYEEEE.

Ten or more counts support this clonotype. The rearrangement links TRBV5-5 to TRBJ2-4, with D tentatively TRBD2 (5 bases). Germline CDR1 SGHKS, CDR2 YYEKEE (reference sequence). V shed 1 base and J shed 9 bases, with 20 bases lying between them. This CDR3 region has 16 residues. CDR3 region: CASSLSRGKGASIQYF. In nucleotides, the CDR3 is TGTGCCAGCAGCTTGTCTCGCGGCAAGGGAGCAAGCATTCAGTACTTC.

This clonotype was picked up many times. V and J are TRBV21-1 and TRBJ2-5; the table's D call, TRBD2, was not checked against the DNA. TRBV21-1 is classified as a pseudogene. The CDR3 has 15 residues. The CDR3 is CASSTSGREGETQYF. The DNA for the CDR3 is TGTGCCAGCAGCACCAGCGGGAGGGAAGGGGAGACCCAGTACTTC.

This clonotype showed up many times. The genes are TRBV9 and TRBJ2-5; 8 bases agree with TRBD1. The germline CDR1 and CDR2 sequences are SGDLS and YYNGEE. Trimming cost V 1 base and J 5 bases; bases outside gene matches: 4. The CDR3 is made up of 14 amino acids. In DNA, the CDR3 is TGTGCCAGCAGCGTATGGGGACAGGTCGAGACCCAGTACTTC. Protein product: CASSVWGQVETQYF.

This clonotype was detected ten times or more. The V gene is TRBV7-9, the J gene TRBJ1-2; TRBD1 is a possible D gene (5 bases). V gave up 4 bases and J gave up 0 bases, with 9 bases separating them. Germline V gives CDR1 SEHNR, CDR2 FQNEAQ (reference sequence). The CDR3 sequence is 14 residues long. CDR3 region: CASSSQGSNYGYTF. In DNA, the CDR3 is TGTGCCAGCAGCTCCCAGGGTTCTAACTATGGCTACACCTTC.

Ten or more counts support this clonotype. This sequence joins TRBV11-2 and TRBJ1-5, with unresolved D. Trimming stripped 5 bases from V and 4 bases from J, with 18 bases between. The CDR3 contains 16 residues. Germline values: CDR1 SGHAT, CDR2 FQNNGV. CDR3 sequence: CASSPEGLGSNQPQHF. In DNA, the CDR3 is TGTGCCAGCAGCCCTGAAGGCTTGGGGAGTAATCAGCCCCAGCATTTT.

This clonotype was seen at least ten times. The chain links TRBV20-1 to TRBJ2-1; no definite D call. V lost 3 bases and J lost 3, with 12 bases in between. Germline values: CDR1 DFQATT, CDR2 SNEGSKA (reference sequence). The CDR3 loop spans 14 amino acids. CDR3 bases: TGCAGTGCTAGTCTAGGCCAGGACTACAATGAGCAGTTCTTC. Protein product: CSASLGQDYNEQFF.

In this sample, this clonotype turned up many times. The chain joins TRBV5-1 to TRBJ2-2; 8 positions match TRBD2. The CDR3 covers 15 residues. V trimming: 4 bases; J trimming: 3 bases; junction bases outside the gene matches: 5. CDR1 and CDR2 (germline): SGHRS, YFSETQ. Here the CDR3 DNA reads TGCGCCAGCAGCCCGGGACTAGAAGACACCGGGGAGCTGTTTTTT. Its translation: CASSPGLEDTGELFF.

By proportion, this clonotype is medium-sized. V gene TRBV7-3 combines with J gene TRBJ2-2; TRBD1 or TRBD2 may be the D gene (5 bases each). V lost 2 bases to trimming and J lost 4 bases, with 11 bases between them. CDR3 length equals 15 residues. CDR1 and CDR2 (germline): SGHTA, FQGTGA. DNA for the CDR3: TGTGCCAGCAGCTTAGAGTTGGGGGTCACCGGGGAGCTGTTTTTT. This sequence encodes CASSLELGVTGELFF.

This clonotype was counted many times. The rearrangement joins TRBV6-2 or TRBV6-3 to TRBJ2-1, with 10 bases fitting TRBD1. Germline V gene lookup returns CDR1 MNHEY and CDR2 SVGEGT. J lost 3 bases, V lost 2 bases, and 1 base had no gene match. The CDR3 is 15 amino acids. CDR3 residues: CASSYGTGVYNEQFF. In DNA, the CDR3 is TGTGCCAGCAGTTACGGGACAGGGGTCTACAATGAGCAGTTCTTC.

V usage is TRBV6-1 and J usage is TRBJ2-7, with D possibly being TRBD2 (6 bases). This CDR3 region has 13 residues. V lost 8 bases, J lost 3 bases, and 14 bases lay in between. CDR1 is MNHNS and CDR2 is SASEGT in the germline V gene. The CDR3 DNA reads as TGTGCCAGCGAGGGAGGAGAAATCTACGAGCAGTACTTC. It encodes CASEGGEIYEQYF.

This clonotype was recorded many times. In DNA, the CDR3 is TGTGCCAGCAGCTTAAAGGAGACTAACTACGAGCAGTACTTC. It is translated as CASSLKETNYEQYF. V gene TRBV7-8 combines with J gene TRBJ2-7, with TRBD2 as a possible D gene (5 bases). Germline V gene lookup returns CDR1 SGHVS and CDR2 FQNEAQ. V was clipped by 2 bases and J by 3 bases, with 11 bases between them. The CDR3 consists of 14 residues. Drawing the rest from reference TRBV7-8 and TRBJ2-7, the complete variable domain is GAGVSQSPRYKVAKRGQDVALRCDPISGHVSLFWYQQALGQGPEFLTYFQNEAQLDKSGLPSDRFFAERPEGSVSTLKIQRTQQEDSAVYLCASSLKETNYEQYFGPGTRLTVT.

This clonotype was picked up many times. This chain joins TRBV7-9 and TRBJ2-1; D not resolved. Germline-derived CDR1 and CDR2 are SEHNR and FQNEAQ (reference sequence). The CDR3 totals 12 residues. V gave up 5 bases and J gave up 10 bases, with 12 bases separating them. CDR3 amino acids: CASSGGIQEQFF. The CDR3 nucleotides are TGTGCCAGCAGCGGCGGTATTCAGGAGCAGTTCTTC.

This clonotype has ten or more counts. The chain joins TRBV20-1 to TRBJ1-1; 8 bases map to TRBD1. The V segment lost 0 bases and the J segment 4 bases; nucleotides outside the gene matches: 4. The CDR3 contains 14 residues. Germline CDR1 DFQATT, CDR2 SNEGSKA (reference sequence). The CDR3 region is CSARDWDRSTEAFF. In DNA, the CDR3 is TGCAGTGCTAGAGATTGGGACAGGTCCACTGAAGCTTTCTTT.

This clonotype appeared many times. This rearrangement joins TRBV4-3 to TRBJ2-3; D is unresolved. The germline gives CDR1 LGHNA, CDR2 YSLEER. The CDR3 consists of 15 residues. Trimming cost V 1 base and J 2 bases, with 10 bases left between them. CDR3 nucleotide sequence: TGCGCCAGCAGCCAAGGGTCACAACACACAGATACGCAGTATTTT. As protein: CASSQGSQHTDTQYF.

This clonotype was counted ten times or more. The chain carries TRBV27 and TRBJ2-7; D remains ambiguous. The V gene's germline CDR1 is MNHEY and CDR2 SMNVEV (reference sequence). Trimming shortened V by 2 bases and J by 0 bases, and 5 bases separated the two germline ends. The CDR3 covers 13 residues. CDR3 protein: CASSLKLSYEQYF. In DNA, the CDR3 is TGTGCCAGCAGTTTAAAACTCTCCTACGAGCAGTACTTC.

This clonotype was detected many times. The chain recombines TRBV29-1 with TRBJ2-7; no clear D. The ends were cut back, 0 bases at V and 1 base at J, with 7 bases in the middle. The CDR3 runs to 13 residues. Germline V gene data show CDR1 as SQVTM and CDR2 as ANQGSEA. CDR3 sequence (DNA): TGCAGCGTTGAAGAGGGATGGTCCTACGAGCAGTACTTC. This codes for CSVEEGWSYEQYF.

This clonotype is medium-sized (0.01 to 0.1%) within its sample. The chain uses TRBV2 and TRBJ2-1, with 8 bases identical to TRBD2. Germline CDR1 is SNHLY and CDR2 is FYNNEI. The CDR3 consists of 15 residues. V shed 6 bases, J shed 0 bases, and the junction held 4 bases outside the gene matches. This CDR3 is CASRWSGSSYNEQFF. As DNA, the CDR3 is TGTGCCAGCAGATGGAGCGGGAGCTCCTACAATGAGCAGTTCTTC. The full variable domain, in which reference TRBV2 and TRBJ2-1 provide the parts outside the CDR3, is EPEVTQTPSHQVTQMGQEVILRCVPISNHLYFYWYRQILGQKVEFLVSFYNNEISEKSEIFDDQFSVERPDGSNFTLKIRSTKLEDSAMYFCASRWSGSSYNEQFFGPGTRLTVL.